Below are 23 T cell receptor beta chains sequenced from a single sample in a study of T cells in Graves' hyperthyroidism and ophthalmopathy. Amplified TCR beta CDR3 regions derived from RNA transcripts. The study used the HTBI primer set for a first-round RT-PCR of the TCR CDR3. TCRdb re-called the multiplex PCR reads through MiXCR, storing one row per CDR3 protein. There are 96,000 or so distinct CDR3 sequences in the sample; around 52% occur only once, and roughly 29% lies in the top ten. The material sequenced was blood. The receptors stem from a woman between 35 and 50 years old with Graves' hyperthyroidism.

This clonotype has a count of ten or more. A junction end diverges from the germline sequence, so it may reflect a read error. CDR3 in DNA: TGTGCCAGCTCACCGAGCGGCACGTACGTGCAGTACTTC. This gives the protein CASSPSGTYVQYF. The rearrangement uses TRBV18 and TRBJ2-7; perhaps TRBD2 as D (5 bases). This CDR3 comprises 13 residues. Germline assignment: CDR1 KGHSH and CDR2 LQKENI.

The CDR3 region has the DNA TGTGCCAGCAGCTCCCATGTAGCGGGTGATACGCAGTATTTT. Its protein product is CASSSHVAGDTQYF. The rearrangement joins TRBV12-3 or TRBV12-4 to TRBJ2-3, with 7 bases that match TRBD2. This CDR3 has 14 residues. V lost 6 bases, J lost 6 bases, and 9 bases stayed unmatched.

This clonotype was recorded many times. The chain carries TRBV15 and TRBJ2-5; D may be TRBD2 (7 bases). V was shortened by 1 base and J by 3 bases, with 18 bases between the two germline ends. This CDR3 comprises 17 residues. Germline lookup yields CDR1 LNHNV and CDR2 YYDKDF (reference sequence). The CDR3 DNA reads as TGTGCCACCAGCAGAGCCGTCCGAGGGGGGGGGGAAGAGACCCAGTACTTC. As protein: CATSRAVRGGGEETQYF.

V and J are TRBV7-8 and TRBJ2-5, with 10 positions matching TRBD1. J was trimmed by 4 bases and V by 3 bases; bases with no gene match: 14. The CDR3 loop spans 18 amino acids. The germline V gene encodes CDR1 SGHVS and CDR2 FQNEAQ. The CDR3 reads CASSFNLDRGTWLETQYF. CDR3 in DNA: TGTGCCAGCAGCTTCAATTTGGACAGGGGGACGTGGTTAGAGACCCAGTACTTC. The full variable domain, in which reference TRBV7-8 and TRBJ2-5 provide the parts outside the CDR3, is GAGVSQSPRYKVAKRGQDVALRCDPISGHVSLFWYQQALGQGPEFLTYFQNEAQLDKSGLPSDRFFAERPEGSVSTLKIQRTQQEDSAVYLCASSFNLDRGTWLETQYFGPGTRLLVL.

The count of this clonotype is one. The CDR3 DNA follows: TGTGCCAGCAGCCCACCCGGACAGCCCCAGCATTTT. Translating gives CASSPPGQPQHF. The chain is built from TRBV7-9 and TRBJ1-5; the D is unclear. CDR3 length: 12 residues. V was shortened by 5 bases and J by 7 bases, with 9 bases between the two germline ends. From germline, CDR1 is SEHNR and CDR2 FQNEAQ (reference sequence).

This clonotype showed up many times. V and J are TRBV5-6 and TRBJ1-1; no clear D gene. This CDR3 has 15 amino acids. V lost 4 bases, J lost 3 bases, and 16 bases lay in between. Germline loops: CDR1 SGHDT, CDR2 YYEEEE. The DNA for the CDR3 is TGTGCCAGCAGCGTAACCGGGTATATTGACACTGAAGCTTTCTTT. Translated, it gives CASSVTGYIDTEAFF.

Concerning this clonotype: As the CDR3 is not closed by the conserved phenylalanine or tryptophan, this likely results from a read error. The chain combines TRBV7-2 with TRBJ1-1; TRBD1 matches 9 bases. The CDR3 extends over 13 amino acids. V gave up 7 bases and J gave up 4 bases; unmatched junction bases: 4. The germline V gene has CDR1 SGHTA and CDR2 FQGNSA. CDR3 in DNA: TGTGCCAGCACCGGGACAGGGTTCACTGAAGCTTTCCTT. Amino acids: CASTGTGFTEAFL.

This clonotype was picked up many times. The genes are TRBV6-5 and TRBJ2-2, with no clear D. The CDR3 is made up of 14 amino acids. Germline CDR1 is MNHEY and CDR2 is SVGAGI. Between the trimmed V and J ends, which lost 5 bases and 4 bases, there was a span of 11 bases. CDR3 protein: CASSTRWGTGELFF. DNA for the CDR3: TGTGCCAGCAGTACCAGGTGGGGCACCGGGGAGCTGTTTTTT.

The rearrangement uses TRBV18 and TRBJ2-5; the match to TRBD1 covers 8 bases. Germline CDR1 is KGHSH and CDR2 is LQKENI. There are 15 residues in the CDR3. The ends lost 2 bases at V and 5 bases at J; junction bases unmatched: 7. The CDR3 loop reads CASSPVAGGGETQYF. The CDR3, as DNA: TGTGCCAGCTCACCAGTCGCAGGGGGCGGCGAGACCCAGTACTTC.

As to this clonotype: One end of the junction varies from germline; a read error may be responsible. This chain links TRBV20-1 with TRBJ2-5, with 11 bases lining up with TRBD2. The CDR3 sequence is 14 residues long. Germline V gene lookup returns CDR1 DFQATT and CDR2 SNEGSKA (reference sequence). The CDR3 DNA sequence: TGCAGTGCCGTACTAGCGGGAGTGCGAGAGACCCAGCACTTC. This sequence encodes CSAVLAGVRETQHF.

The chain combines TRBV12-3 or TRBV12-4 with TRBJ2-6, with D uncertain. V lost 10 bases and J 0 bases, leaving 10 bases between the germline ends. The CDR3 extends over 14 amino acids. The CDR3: CATLNGSGANVLTF. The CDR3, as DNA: TGTGCCACCTTAAATGGCTCTGGGGCCAACGTCCTGACTTTC.

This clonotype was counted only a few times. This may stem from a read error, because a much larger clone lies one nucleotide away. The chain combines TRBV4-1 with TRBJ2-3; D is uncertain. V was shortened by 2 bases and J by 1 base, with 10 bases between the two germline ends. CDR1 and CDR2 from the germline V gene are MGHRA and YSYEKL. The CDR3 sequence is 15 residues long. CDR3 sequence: CASSQQPLRTDTQYF. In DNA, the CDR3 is TGCGCCAGCAGCCAACAACCTCTTCGCACAGATACGCAGTATTTT.

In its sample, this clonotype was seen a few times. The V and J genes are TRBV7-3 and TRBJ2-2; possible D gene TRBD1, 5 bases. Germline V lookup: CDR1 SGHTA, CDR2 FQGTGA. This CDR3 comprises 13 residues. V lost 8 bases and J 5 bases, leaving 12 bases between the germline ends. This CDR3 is CASRQGGTGELFF. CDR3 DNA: TGTGCCAGCCGTCAGGGCGGTACCGGGGAGCTGTTTTTT.

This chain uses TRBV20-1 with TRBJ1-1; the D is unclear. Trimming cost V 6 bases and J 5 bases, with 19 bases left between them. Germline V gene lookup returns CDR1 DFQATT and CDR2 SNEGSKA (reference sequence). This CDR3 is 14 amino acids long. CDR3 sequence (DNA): TGCAGTGCCCTACCCCTCGGGTTTCCAACTGAAGCTTTCTTT. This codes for CSALPLGFPTEAFF.

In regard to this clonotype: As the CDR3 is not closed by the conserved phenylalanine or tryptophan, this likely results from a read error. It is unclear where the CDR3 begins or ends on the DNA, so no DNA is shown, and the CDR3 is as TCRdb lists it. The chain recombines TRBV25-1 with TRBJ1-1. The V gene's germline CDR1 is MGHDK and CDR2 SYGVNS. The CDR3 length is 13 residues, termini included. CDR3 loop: CASSYHSHSEAFA.

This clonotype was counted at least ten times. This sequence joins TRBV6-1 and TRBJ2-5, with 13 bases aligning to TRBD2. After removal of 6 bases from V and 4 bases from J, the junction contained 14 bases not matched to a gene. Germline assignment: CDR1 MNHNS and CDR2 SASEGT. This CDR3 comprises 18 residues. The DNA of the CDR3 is TGTGCCAGCAGGGACCGTTTCGGACTAGCGGGAGAAAGAGAGACCCAGTACTTC. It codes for CASRDRFGLAGERETQYF.

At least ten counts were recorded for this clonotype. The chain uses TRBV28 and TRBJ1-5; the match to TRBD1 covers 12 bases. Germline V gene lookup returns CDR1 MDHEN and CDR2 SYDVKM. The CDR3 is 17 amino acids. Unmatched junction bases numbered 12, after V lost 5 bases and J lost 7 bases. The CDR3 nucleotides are TGTGCCAGCAGTGCCACCTCGGGACAGGGGGCAGGACAGCCCCAGCATTTT. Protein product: CASSATSGQGAGQPQHF. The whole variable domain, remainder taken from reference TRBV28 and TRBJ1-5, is DVKVTQSSRYLVKRTGEKVFLECVQDMDHENMFWYRQDPGLGLRLIYFSYDVKMKEKGDIPEGYSVSREKKERFSLILESASTNQTSMYLCASSATSGQGAGQPQHFGDGTRLSIL.

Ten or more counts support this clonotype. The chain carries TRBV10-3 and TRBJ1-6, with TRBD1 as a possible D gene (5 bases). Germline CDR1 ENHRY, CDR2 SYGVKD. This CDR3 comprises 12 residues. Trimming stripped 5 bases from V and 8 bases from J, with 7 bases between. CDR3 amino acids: CAISRGDSPLHF. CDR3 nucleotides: TGTGCCATCAGTCGGGGCGATTCACCCCTCCACTTT.

This CDR3 reads CASSRVAGYTF. The DNA for the CDR3 is TGTGCCAGCAGCCGAGTGGCGGGCTACACCTTC. The V gene is TRBV7-9, the J gene TRBJ1-2; D remains unclear. Per the germline V gene, CDR1 is SEHNR and CDR2 is FQNEAQ (reference sequence). This CDR3 is built from 11 residues. With 5 bases removed from V and 8 bases from J, the gap between germline ends came to 9 bases. The full variable domain, its missing parts supplied by reference TRBV7-9 and TRBJ1-2, is DTGVSQNPRHKITKRGQNVTFRCDPISEHNRLYWYRQTLGQGPEFLTYFQNEAQLEKSRLLSDRFSAERPKGSFSTLEIQRTEQGDSAMYLCASSRVAGYTFGSGTRLTVV.

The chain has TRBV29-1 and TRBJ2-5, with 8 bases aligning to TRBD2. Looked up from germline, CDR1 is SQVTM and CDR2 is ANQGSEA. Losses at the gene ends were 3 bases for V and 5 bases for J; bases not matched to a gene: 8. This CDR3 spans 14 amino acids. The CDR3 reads CSVEREAVMETQYF. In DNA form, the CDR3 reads TGCAGCGTTGAGCGGGAGGCGGTTATGGAGACCCAGTACTTC.

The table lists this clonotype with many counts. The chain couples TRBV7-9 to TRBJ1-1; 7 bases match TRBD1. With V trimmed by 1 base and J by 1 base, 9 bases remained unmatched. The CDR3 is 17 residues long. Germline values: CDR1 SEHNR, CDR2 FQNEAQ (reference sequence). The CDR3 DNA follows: TGTGCCAGCAGCTTAGTTTTGGTTACAGGGGCGAACACTGAAGCTTTCTTT. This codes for CASSLVLVTGANTEAFF. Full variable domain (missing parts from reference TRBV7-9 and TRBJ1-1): DTGVSQNPRHKITKRGQNVTFRCDPISEHNRLYWYRQTLGQGPEFLTYFQNEAQLEKSRLLSDRFSAERPKGSFSTLEIQRTEQGDSAMYLCASSLVLVTGANTEAFFGQGTRLTVV.

DNA of the CDR3: TGCAGTGCTAGAGGTGACAGGGAAGAGACCCAGTACTTC. It translates to CSARGDREETQYF. V usage is TRBV20-1 and J usage is TRBJ2-5, with 7 bases matching TRBD1. CDR3 length: 13 residues. Unmatched junction bases numbered 2, after V lost 1 base and J lost 3 bases. CDR1 is DFQATT, CDR2 SNEGSKA, per germline (reference sequence).

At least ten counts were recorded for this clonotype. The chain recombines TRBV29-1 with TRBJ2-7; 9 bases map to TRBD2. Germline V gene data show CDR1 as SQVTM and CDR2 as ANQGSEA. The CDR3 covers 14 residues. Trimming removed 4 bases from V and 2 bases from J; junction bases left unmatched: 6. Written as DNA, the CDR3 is TGCAGCGTTGGTAGCGGACTAGCGACCTACGAGCAGTACTTC. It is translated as CSVGSGLATYEQYF.